This passage covers 29 T cell receptor beta chains from one sample sequenced in a study of T-cell reconstitution after alpha-beta-depleted transplantation in children. This sample's TCRbeta library carried unique molecular identifier barcodes. TCRdb re-called the PCR reads with MiXCR, one entry per CDR3 protein. This sample has 600,000 to 700,000 distinct CDR3 sequences, with roughly 17% found just once. The sample was PBMCs from the stem cell graft donor, taken from the stem cell graft. All receptors come from a human donor who donated a stem cell graft to a child with acute myeloid leukemia.

This clonotype was recorded many times. The rearrangement joins TRBV4-3 to TRBJ2-2; D remains ambiguous. CDR3 length: 16 residues. CDR1 and CDR2 (germline): LGHNA, YSLEER. Trimming took off 1 base at V and 4 bases at J, with 13 bases between the two ends. This CDR3 is CASSQVRQSPTGELFF. Here the CDR3 DNA reads TGCGCCAGCAGCCAAGTTCGTCAGTCGCCCACCGGGGAGCTGTTTTTT.

This clonotype was recorded many times. The chain has TRBV4-3 and TRBJ2-7; tentative D call: TRBD1 (6 bases). Per germline, CDR1 LGHNA and CDR2 YSLEER. The CDR3 extends over 13 amino acids. With 3 bases removed from V and 3 bases from J, the gap between germline ends came to 9 bases. In DNA form, the CDR3 reads TGCGCCAGCAGCCAGGGACACAACTACGAGCAGTACTTC. Amino acids: CASSQGHNYEQYF.

About this clonotype: A much larger clone is a single base away; this may be a read error. V usage is TRBV20-1 and J usage is TRBJ2-7; D might be TRBD1 (6 bases). Trimming took 5 bases from V and 2 from J, leaving 7 bases between them. The CDR3 has 11 residues. CDR1 is DFQATT, CDR2 SNEGSKA, per germline (reference sequence). The CDR3 protein is CSARDTYEQYV. The CDR3 DNA reads TGCAGTGCTCGGGACACCTACGAGCAGTACGTC.

This clonotype was counted a few times. The chain is built from TRBV20-1 and TRBJ2-3; D might be TRBD2 (5 bases). CDR1 and CDR2 from the germline V gene are DFQATT and SNEGSKA (reference sequence). The CDR3 extends over 12 amino acids. Between the trimmed V and J ends, which lost 6 bases and 2 bases, there was a span of 9 bases. The CDR3 sequence is CSAVGDTDTQYF. The CDR3 DNA is TGCAGTGCAGTCGGGGACACAGATACGCAGTATTTT.

This clonotype appeared a few times. This chain uses TRBV7-2 with TRBJ2-5, with D perhaps matching TRBD2 (6 bases). Looked up from germline, CDR1 is SGHTA and CDR2 is FQGNSA. The CDR3 runs 15 residues. Trimming removed 0 bases at V and 5 bases at J, with 13 bases between. CDR3 DNA: TGTGCCAGCAGCTTAGCCGGGAGCAGCAGGGAGACCCAGTACTTC. It codes for CASSLAGSSRETQYF.

This clonotype showed up just a few times. V and J are TRBV5-5 and TRBJ2-2, with D possibly being TRBD2 (6 bases). Germline V gene data show CDR1 as SGHKS and CDR2 as YYEKEE (reference sequence). V lost 4 bases, J lost 0 bases, and 10 bases lay in between. The CDR3 consists of 15 residues. The CDR3 is CASSPTGANTGELFF. The CDR3 DNA follows: TGTGCCAGCAGCCCCACGGGGGCGAACACCGGGGAGCTGTTTTTT.

This clonotype has at least ten counts. V is TRBV20-1 and J is TRBJ1-6; TRBD1 aligns across 9 bases. CDR1 is DFQATT and CDR2 is SNEGSKA in the germline V gene (reference sequence). The ends lost 3 bases at V and 10 bases at J; junction bases unmatched: 7. The CDR3 is 14 amino acids. The CDR3 DNA reads as TGCAGTGCTAGTGGGGACAGGGAACACTCACCCCTCCACTTT. Protein: CSASGDREHSPLHF.

With respect to this clonotype: A much bigger clone sits one base away, suggesting this may be a read error. Because the CDR3 is missing its conserved closing phenylalanine or tryptophan, this is likely a read error. V is TRBV20-1 and J is TRBJ2-1; TRBD2 is a possible D gene (5 bases). Germline V CDR1 and CDR2: DFQATT, SNEGSKA (reference sequence). This CDR3 contains 14 residues. Between the trimmed V and J ends, which lost 5 bases and 0 bases, there was a span of 11 bases. The CDR3 DNA is TGCAGTGCTCGGACTTCCAGCTCCTACAATGAGCAGTTCCTC. Translation: CSARTSSSYNEQFL.

This clonotype was picked up many times. The rearrangement links TRBV20-1 to TRBJ2-2; 7 bases agree with TRBD2. Germline loops: CDR1 DFQATT, CDR2 SNEGSKA (reference sequence). This CDR3 has 16 residues. V lost 0 bases, J lost 2 bases, and 6 bases stayed unmatched. DNA of the CDR3: TGCAGTGCTAGAGATTTCAGCGGGGAAAACACCGGGGAGCTGTTTTTT. Amino acid sequence: CSARDFSGENTGELFF.

Comment on this clonotype: This could be a read error, since a much larger clone is one nucleotide away. This chain uses TRBV29-1 with TRBJ2-7; 7 nucleotides agree with TRBD1. The CDR3 has 17 residues. The germline V gene encodes CDR1 SQVTM and CDR2 ANQGSEA. The DNA of the CDR3 is TGCAGCGTTGAAGACGGGTTTGGCAGGGGGAATTCCTACGGGCAGTACTTC. It codes for CSVEDGFGRGNSYGQYF.

There are a few counts of this clonotype. The rearrangement uses TRBV12-3 or TRBV12-4 and TRBJ1-4, with D hard to call. This CDR3 contains 13 residues. Trimming removed 6 bases at V and 8 bases at J, with 13 bases between. CDR3 DNA sequence: TGTGCCAGCAGCTTTTACACTCAGGAAAAACTGTTTTTT. Amino acid sequence: CASSFYTQEKLFF.

This clonotype was observed a few times. The chain joins TRBV24-1 to TRBJ2-1; TRBD2 matches 9 bases. CDR1 and CDR2 (germline): KGHDR, SFDVKD. The CDR3 has 16 amino acids. The V segment lost 4 bases and the J segment 4 bases; nucleotides outside the gene matches: 7. In nucleotides, the CDR3 is TGTGCCACCAGTGAGGTTTCGCGGGGGGGTTACAATGAGCAGTTCTTC. It encodes CATSEVSRGGYNEQFF.

This clonotype was detected only a few times. This sequence joins TRBV5-1 and TRBJ2-7; D is possibly TRBD1 (5 bases). There are 16 residues in the CDR3. Germline V gene data show CDR1 as SGHRS and CDR2 as YFSETQ. Between the trimmed V and J ends, which lost 0 bases and 0 bases, there was a span of 13 bases. Here the CDR3 reads CASSLARAFGSYEQYF. As DNA, the CDR3 is TGCGCCAGCAGCTTGGCCAGGGCTTTTGGCTCCTACGAGCAGTACTTC.

Ten or more counts support this clonotype. The chain carries TRBV5-1 and TRBJ2-7; D is possibly TRBD2 (6 bases). The CDR3 is 16 amino acids. Trimming stripped 3 bases from V and 1 base from J, with 17 bases between. Germline CDR1 and CDR2: SGHRS and YFSETQ. DNA of the CDR3: TGCGCCAGCAGCTCCGGACGGAGGGGACGATCCTACGAGCAGTACTTC. This codes for CASSSGRRGRSYEQYF.

This clonotype was counted between two and nine times. The chain has TRBV4-1 and TRBJ1-2; a possible D gene is TRBD1 (5 bases). V was trimmed by 4 bases and J by 7 bases, leaving 13 bases between them. The CDR3 spans 13 residues. Germline loops: CDR1 MGHRA, CDR2 YSYEKL. CDR3 sequence: CASSLPGEFGYTF. Written as DNA, the CDR3 is TGCGCCAGCAGCCTGCCGGGGGAATTTGGCTACACCTTC.

The chain uses TRBV5-1 and TRBJ2-7, with 8 bases aligning to TRBD1. The CDR3 is made up of 15 amino acids. Per germline, CDR1 SGHRS and CDR2 YFSETQ. V lost 4 bases and J lost 3; bases outside the gene matches: 9. The CDR3 DNA is TGCGCCAGCAGCCCCCGACAGGGGTTGAGCTACGAGCAGTACTTC. Translation: CASSPRQGLSYEQYF.

This clonotype was counted many times. The chain is built from TRBV5-5 and TRBJ2-1, with TRBD2 identical over 11 bases. The germline V gene has CDR1 SGHKS and CDR2 YYEKEE (reference sequence). The junction had 6 bases not matched to a gene; V was cut back by 4 bases and J by 6 bases. The CDR3 has 15 amino acids. The CDR3 DNA follows: TGTGCCAGCAGCATCCTAGCGGGGGGTACCAATGAGCAGTTCTTC. It translates to CASSILAGGTNEQFF.

This clonotype was counted only a few times. This CDR3 reads CASTLGGFETQYF. The CDR3 DNA reads as TGTGCCAGCACCCTCGGGGGGTTTGAGACCCAGTACTTC. This chain uses TRBV13 with TRBJ2-5; 7 bases match TRBD2. Germline CDR1 reads PRHDT; CDR2 reads FYEKMQ (reference sequence). The CDR3 is 13 amino acids. V shed 7 bases, J shed 5 bases, and the junction held 7 bases outside the gene matches.

Comments on this clonotype: Being one base from a much bigger clone, this may be a read error. The chain recombines TRBV7-2 with TRBJ1-2; no clear D. The CDR3 has 11 amino acids. Germline CDR1 reads SGHTA; CDR2 reads FQGNSA. The CDR3 loop is CASSVQFGCTF. CDR3 bases: TGTGCCAGCAGCGTGCAATTTGGCTGCACCTTC.

The chain recombines TRBV20-1 with TRBJ1-1; no definite D call. V was clipped by 6 bases and J by 2 bases, with 13 bases between them. Germline-derived CDR1 and CDR2 are DFQATT and SNEGSKA (reference sequence). This CDR3 region has 13 residues. The CDR3: CSAPGRRNTEAFF. The DNA of the CDR3 is TGCAGTGCCCCCGGCAGACGAAACACTGAAGCTTTCTTT.

This clonotype was observed many times. The V call is TRBV7-2, the J call TRBJ2-3, with D possibly being TRBD2 (6 bases). The germline gives CDR1 SGHTA, CDR2 FQGNSA. The CDR3 contains 12 residues. V gave up 5 bases and J gave up 6 bases, with 9 bases separating them. The CDR3 loop reads CASSRGRDTQYF. CDR3 bases: TGTGCCAGCAGCCGGGGGAGGGATACGCAGTATTTT.

This clonotype was observed at least ten times. The chain carries TRBV20-1 and TRBJ2-1; TRBD2 matches at 11 bases. Germline values: CDR1 DFQATT, CDR2 SNEGSKA (reference sequence). Trimming cost V 2 bases and J 7 bases; bases outside gene matches: 7. This CDR3 spans 15 amino acids. The CDR3 nucleotides are TGCAGTGCTAGAATAGCGGGGGGGCAGATAAATGAGCAGTTCTTC. Amino acids: CSARIAGGQINEQFF.

This rearrangement joins TRBV7-2 to TRBJ2-3; D is perhaps TRBD1 or TRBD2 (6 bases each). Trimming removed 3 bases at V and 6 bases at J, with 13 bases between. The CDR3 runs 14 residues. In germline, CDR1 is SGHTA, CDR2 FQGNSA. In DNA, the CDR3 is TGTGCCAGCAGCTTGAGGGGGGTCAGGGATACGCAGTATTTT. Translated, it gives CASSLRGVRDTQYF.

This clonotype was seen at least ten times. The V and J genes are TRBV29-1 and TRBJ2-3; 10 nucleotides align to TRBD2. Germline assignment: CDR1 SQVTM and CDR2 ANQGSEA. This CDR3 region has 17 residues. Trimming at V came to 4 bases and at J to 6 bases, leaving 16 bases not matched to a gene. The CDR3 loop reads CSVVSPRLAGGVDTQYF. The DNA of the CDR3 is TGCAGCGTTGTCAGCCCCAGACTAGCGGGTGGTGTGGATACGCAGTATTTT.

The genes are TRBV28 and TRBJ2-7; maybe TRBD1 (6 bases). The CDR3 has 13 amino acids. Trimming took 6 bases from V and 7 from J, leaving 16 bases between them. Germline CDR1 MDHEN, CDR2 SYDVKM. CDR3: CASRDVGAREQYV. In DNA, the CDR3 is TGTGCCAGCAGAGATGTGGGGGCAAGAGAGCAGTACGTC.

V usage is TRBV29-1 and J usage is TRBJ1-1, with D possibly matching TRBD1 (6 bases). Germline V gene sequence: CDR1 SQVTM, CDR2 ANQGSEA. The CDR3 totals 15 residues. The ends were cut back, 4 bases at V and 2 bases at J, with 17 bases in the middle. CDR3 in amino acids: CSVGLRDTINTEAFF. CDR3 DNA sequence: TGCAGCGTTGGATTGCGGGACACCATAAACACTGAAGCTTTCTTT. Combining the CDR3 with reference TRBV29-1 and TRBJ1-1 gives the whole variable domain SAVISQKPSRDICQRGTSLTIQCQVDSQVTMMFWYRQQPGQSLTLIATANQGSEATYESGFVIDKFPISRPNLTFSTLTVSNMSPEDSSIYLCSVGLRDTINTEAFFGQGTRLTVV.

This clonotype was counted between two and nine times. V usage is TRBV10-3 and J usage is TRBJ1-1; D perhaps matches TRBD1 (5 bases). CDR3 length equals 19 residues. V was trimmed by 1 base and J by 2 bases, leaving 23 bases between them. Germline values: CDR1 ENHRY, CDR2 SYGVKD. CDR3 amino acids: CAISEFVSGEVGGNTEAFF. CDR3 coding DNA: TGTGCCATCAGTGAGTTCGTTTCGGGGGAGGTAGGCGGAAACACTGAAGCTTTCTTT.

This clonotype appeared many times. The CDR3 sequence is CSVEYLKETQYF. The DNA of the CDR3 is TGCAGCGTTGAATATCTGAAAGAGACCCAGTACTTC. The chain is built from TRBV29-1 and TRBJ2-5; no definite D call. With 2 bases removed from V and 3 bases from J, the gap between germline ends came to 7 bases. Germline assignment: CDR1 SQVTM and CDR2 ANQGSEA. CDR3 size: 12 residues.

This clonotype has more than one count but fewer than ten. This chain uses TRBV21-1 with TRBJ1-6; TRBD1, the table's D call, was not compared with the DNA. TRBV21-1 is a documented pseudogene. The CDR3 length is 17 residues. The DNA for the CDR3 is TGTGCCAGCAGCAATCGGGACAGGGGTTGCTATAATTCACCCCTCCACTTT. Its protein is CASSNRDRGCYNSPLHF.